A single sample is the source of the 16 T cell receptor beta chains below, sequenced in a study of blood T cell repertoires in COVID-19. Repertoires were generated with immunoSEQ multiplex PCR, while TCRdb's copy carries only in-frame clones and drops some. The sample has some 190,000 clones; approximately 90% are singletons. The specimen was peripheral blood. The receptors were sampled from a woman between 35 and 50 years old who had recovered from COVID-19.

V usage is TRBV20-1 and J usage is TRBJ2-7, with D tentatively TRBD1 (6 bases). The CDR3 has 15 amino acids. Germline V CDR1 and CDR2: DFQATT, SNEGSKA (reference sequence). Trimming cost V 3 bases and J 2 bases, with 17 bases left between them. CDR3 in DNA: TGCAGTGCTAGTGTATCTGAGACAGGAGCCTACGAGCAGTACTTC. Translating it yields CSASVSETGAYEQYF.

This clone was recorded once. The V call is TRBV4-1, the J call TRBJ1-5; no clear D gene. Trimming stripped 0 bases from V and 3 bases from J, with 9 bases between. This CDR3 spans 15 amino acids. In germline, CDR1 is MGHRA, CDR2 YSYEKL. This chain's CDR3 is CASSQEQTLNQPQHF. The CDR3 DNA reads TGCGCCAGCAGCCAAGAGCAGACACTCAATCAGCCCCAGCATTTT.

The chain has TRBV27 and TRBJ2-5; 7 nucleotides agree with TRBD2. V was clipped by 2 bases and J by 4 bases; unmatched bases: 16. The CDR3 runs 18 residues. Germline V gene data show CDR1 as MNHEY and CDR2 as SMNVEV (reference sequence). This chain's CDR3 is CASSLSSSLPGGGETQYF. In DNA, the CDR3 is TGTGCCAGCAGTTTAAGTAGTTCCCTCCCGGGGGGTGGAGAGACCCAGTACTTC.

For the CDR3, the DNA is TGTGCCAGCAGGTTTACGGCTAGCGGATCCTACGAGCAGTACTTC. Translation gives CASRFTASGSYEQYF. The V call is TRBV5-6, the J call TRBJ2-7; 7 bases are shared with TRBD2. The V segment lost 5 bases and the J segment 1 base; nucleotides outside the gene matches: 9. The CDR3 loop spans 15 amino acids. The germline V gene has CDR1 SGHDT and CDR2 YYEEEE.

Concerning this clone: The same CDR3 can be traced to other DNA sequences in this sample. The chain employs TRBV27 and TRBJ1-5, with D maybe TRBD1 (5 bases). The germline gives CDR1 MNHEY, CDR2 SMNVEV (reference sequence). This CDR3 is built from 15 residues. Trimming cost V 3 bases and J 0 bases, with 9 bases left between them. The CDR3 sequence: CASSLGQYSNQPQHF. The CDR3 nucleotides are TGTGCCAGCAGTTTGGGGCAGTATAGCAATCAGCCCCAGCATTTT.

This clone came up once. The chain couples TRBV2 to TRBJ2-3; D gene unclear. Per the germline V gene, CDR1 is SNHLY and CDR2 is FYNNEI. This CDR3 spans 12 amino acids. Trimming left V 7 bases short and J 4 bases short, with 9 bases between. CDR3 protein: CASNRDSDTQYF. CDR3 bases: TGTGCCAGCAATCGAGACTCAGATACGCAGTATTTT.

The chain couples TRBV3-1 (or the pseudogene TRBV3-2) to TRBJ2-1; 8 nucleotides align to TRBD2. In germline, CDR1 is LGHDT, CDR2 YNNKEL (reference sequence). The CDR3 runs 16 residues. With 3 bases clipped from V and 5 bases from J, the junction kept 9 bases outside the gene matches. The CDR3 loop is CASSQALAGLDNEQFF. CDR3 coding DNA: TGTGCCAGCAGCCAGGCCCTAGCGGGTCTCGACAATGAGCAGTTCTTC.

The CDR3: CASSQASGTYNEQFF. The CDR3 DNA follows: TGTGCCAGCAGCCAAGCCAGCGGGACTTACAATGAGCAGTTCTTC. This chain joins TRBV3-1 (or the pseudogene TRBV3-2) and TRBJ2-1, with 7 bases that match TRBD2. Trimming took 1 base from V and 4 from J; bases not matched to a gene: 4. The CDR3 spans 15 residues. Germline V CDR1 and CDR2: LGHDT, YNNKEL (reference sequence).

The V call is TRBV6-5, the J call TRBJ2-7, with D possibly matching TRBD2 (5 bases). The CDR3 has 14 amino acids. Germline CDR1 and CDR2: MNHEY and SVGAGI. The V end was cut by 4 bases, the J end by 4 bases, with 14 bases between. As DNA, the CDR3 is TGTGCCAGCAGTTTAGGAGCGGTGGGTTACGAGCAGTACTTC. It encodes CASSLGAVGYEQYF.

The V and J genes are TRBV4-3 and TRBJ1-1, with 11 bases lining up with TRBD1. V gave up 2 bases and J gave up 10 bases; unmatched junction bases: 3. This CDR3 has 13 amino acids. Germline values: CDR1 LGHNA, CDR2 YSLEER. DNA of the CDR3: TGCGCCAGCAGCCAAACGGGACAGGGGGGAGCTTTCTTT. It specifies CASSQTGQGGAFF.

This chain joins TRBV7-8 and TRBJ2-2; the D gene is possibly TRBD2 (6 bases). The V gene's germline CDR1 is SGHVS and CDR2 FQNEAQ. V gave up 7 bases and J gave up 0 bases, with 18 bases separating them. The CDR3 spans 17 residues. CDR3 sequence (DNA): TGTGCCAGCACCCACCGAGTCGCGGGACCGAACACCGGGGAGCTGTTTTTT. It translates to CASTHRVAGPNTGELFF.

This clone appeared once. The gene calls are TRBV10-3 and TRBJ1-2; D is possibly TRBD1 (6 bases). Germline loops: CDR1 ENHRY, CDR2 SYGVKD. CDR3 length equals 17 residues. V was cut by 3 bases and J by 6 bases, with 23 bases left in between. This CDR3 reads CAISDRRSQGGKDGYTF. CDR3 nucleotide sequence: TGTGCCATCAGTGACCGCAGGTCTCAAGGGGGAAAGGATGGCTACACCTTC.

The CDR3 region is CASSLPNQPQHF. For the CDR3, the DNA is TGTGCCAGCAGTTTACCTAATCAGCCCCAGCATTTT. The chain carries TRBV27 and TRBJ1-5; D ambiguous. The CDR3 spans 12 residues. Trimming removed 2 bases at V and 4 bases at J, with 3 bases between. In germline, CDR1 is MNHEY, CDR2 SMNVEV (reference sequence).

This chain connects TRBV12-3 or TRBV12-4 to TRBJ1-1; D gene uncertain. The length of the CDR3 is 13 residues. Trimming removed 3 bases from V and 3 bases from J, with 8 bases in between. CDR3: CASSFEGYTEAFF. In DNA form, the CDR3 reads TGTGCCAGCAGTTTTGAGGGCTACACTGAAGCTTTCTTT.

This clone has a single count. The CDR3 DNA sequence: TGTGCCAGCAGTTTAAGTTTGGGTGCACACGGGGACACTGAAGCTTTCTTT. It encodes CASSLSLGAHGDTEAFF. The V gene is TRBV28, the J gene TRBJ1-1; D gene ambiguous. Germline assignment: CDR1 MDHEN and CDR2 SYDVKM. This CDR3 is built from 17 residues. V gave up 2 bases and J gave up 3 bases, with 19 bases separating them. The full variable domain, in which reference TRBV28 and TRBJ1-1 provide the parts outside the CDR3, is DVKVTQSSRYLVKRTGEKVFLECVQDMDHENMFWYRQDPGLGLRLIYFSYDVKMKEKGDIPEGYSVSREKKERFSLILESASTNQTSMYLCASSLSLGAHGDTEAFFGQGTRLTVV.

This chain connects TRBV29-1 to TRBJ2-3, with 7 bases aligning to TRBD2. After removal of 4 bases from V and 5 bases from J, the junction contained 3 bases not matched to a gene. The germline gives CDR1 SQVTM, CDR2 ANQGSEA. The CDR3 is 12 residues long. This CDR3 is CSVVPGGDTQYF. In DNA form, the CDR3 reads TGCAGCGTTGTTCCGGGGGGAGATACGCAGTATTTT.